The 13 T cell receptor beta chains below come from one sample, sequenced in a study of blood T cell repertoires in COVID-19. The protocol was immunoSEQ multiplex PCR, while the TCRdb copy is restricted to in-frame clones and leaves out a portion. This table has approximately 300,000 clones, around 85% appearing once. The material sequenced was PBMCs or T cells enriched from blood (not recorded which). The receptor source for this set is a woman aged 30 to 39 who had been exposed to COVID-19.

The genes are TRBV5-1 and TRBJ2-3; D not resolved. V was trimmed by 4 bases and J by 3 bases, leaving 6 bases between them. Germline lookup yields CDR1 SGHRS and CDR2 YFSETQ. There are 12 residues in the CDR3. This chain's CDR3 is CASSLRTDTQYF. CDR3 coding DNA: TGCGCCAGCAGCCTGAGAACAGATACGCAGTATTTT.

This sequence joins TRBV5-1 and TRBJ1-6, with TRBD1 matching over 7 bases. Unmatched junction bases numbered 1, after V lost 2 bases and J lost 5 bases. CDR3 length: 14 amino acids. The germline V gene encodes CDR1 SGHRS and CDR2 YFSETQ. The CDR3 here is CASSFDRDNSPLHF. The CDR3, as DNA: TGCGCCAGCAGCTTTGACAGGGATAATTCACCCCTCCACTTT. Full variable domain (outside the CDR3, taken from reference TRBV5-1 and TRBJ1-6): KAGVTQTPRYLIKTRGQQVTLSCSPISGHRSVSWYQQTPGQGLQFLFEYFSETQRNKGNFPGRFSGRQFSNSRSEMNVSTLELGDSALYLCASSFDRDNSPLHFGNGTRLTVT.

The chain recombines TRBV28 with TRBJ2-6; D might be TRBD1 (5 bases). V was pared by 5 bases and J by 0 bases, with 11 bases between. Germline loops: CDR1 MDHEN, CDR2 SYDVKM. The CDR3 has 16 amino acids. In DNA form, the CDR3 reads TGTGCCAGCAGTCAACGACAGTTCTCTGGGGCCAACGTCCTGACTTTC. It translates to CASSQRQFSGANVLTF.

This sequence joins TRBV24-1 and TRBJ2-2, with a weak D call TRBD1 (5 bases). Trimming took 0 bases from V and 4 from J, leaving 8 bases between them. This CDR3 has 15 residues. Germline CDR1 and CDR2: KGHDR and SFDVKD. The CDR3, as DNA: TGTGCCACCAGTGATTTGGGGGCAGGCACCGGGGAGCTGTTTTTT. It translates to CATSDLGAGTGELFF.

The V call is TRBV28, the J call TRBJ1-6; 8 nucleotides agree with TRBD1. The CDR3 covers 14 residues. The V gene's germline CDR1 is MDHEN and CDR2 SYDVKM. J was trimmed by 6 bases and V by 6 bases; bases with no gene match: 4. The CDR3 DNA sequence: TGTGCCAGCAGCGCAGGGGGCCTTAATTCACCCCTCCACTTT. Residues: CASSAGGLNSPLHF.

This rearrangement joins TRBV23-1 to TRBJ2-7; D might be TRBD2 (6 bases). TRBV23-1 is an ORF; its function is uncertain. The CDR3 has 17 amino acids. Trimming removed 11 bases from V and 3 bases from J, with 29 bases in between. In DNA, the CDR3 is TGCGCCCGAAAGGGTGCAGCAGTTGATGATAGCGGCTACGAGCAGTACTTC. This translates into CARKGAAVDDSGYEQYF.

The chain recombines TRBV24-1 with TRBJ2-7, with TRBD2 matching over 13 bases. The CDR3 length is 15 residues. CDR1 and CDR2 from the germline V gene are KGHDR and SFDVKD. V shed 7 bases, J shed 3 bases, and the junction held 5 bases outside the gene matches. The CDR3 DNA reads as TGTGCCACCAGCGGCGGGACTAGCGGGATCTACGAGCAGTACTTC. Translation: CATSGGTSGIYEQYF.

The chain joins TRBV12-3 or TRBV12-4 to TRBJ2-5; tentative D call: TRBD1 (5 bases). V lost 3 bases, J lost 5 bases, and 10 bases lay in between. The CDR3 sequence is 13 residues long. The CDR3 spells CASSFSSGETQYF. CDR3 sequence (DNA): TGTGCCAGCAGTTTTAGCTCAGGGGAGACCCAGTACTTC.

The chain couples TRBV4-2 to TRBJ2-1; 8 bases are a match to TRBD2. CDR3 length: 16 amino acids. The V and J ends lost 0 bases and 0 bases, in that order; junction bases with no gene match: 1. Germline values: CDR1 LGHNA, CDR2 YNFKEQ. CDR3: CASSQDSGSSYNEQFF. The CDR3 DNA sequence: TGTGCCAGCAGCCAAGACAGCGGGAGCTCCTACAATGAGCAGTTCTTC.

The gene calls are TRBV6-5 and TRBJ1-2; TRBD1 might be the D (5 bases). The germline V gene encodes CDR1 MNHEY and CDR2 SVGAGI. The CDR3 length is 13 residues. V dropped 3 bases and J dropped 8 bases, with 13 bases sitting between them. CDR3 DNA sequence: TGTGCCAGCAGTTATCTAGGGGATGGGGGCTACACCTTC. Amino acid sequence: CASSYLGDGGYTF.

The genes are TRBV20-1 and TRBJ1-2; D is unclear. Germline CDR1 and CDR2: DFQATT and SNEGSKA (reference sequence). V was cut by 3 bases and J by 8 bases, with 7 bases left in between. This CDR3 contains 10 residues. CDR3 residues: CSARRGGYTF. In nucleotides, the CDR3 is TGCAGTGCTAGGAGAGGCGGCTACACCTTC.

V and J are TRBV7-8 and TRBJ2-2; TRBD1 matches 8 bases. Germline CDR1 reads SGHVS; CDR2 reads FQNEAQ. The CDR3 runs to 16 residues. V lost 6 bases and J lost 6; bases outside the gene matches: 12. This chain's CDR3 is CASRPTGTGVAGELFF. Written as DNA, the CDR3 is TGTGCCAGCAGGCCTACCGGGACAGGCGTCGCCGGGGAGCTGTTTTTT.

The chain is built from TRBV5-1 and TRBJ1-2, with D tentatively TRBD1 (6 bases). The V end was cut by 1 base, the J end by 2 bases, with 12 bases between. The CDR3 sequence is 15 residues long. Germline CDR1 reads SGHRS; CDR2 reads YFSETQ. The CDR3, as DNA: TGCGCCAGCAGCTTGTATCAGGGGACAAACTATGGCTACACCTTC. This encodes CASSLYQGTNYGYTF.